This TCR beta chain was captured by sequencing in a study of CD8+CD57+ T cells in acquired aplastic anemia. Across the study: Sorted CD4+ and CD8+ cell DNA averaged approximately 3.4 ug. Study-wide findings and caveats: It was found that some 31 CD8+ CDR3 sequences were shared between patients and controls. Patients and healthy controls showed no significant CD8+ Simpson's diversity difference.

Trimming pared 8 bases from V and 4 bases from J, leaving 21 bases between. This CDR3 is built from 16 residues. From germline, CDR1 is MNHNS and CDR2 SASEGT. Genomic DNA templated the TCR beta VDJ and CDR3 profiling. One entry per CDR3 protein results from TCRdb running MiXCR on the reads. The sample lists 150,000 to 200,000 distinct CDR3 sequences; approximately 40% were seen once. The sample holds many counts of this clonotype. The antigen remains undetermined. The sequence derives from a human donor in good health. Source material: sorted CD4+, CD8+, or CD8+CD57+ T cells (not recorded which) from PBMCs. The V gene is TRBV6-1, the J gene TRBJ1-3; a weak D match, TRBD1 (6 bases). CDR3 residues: CASATPLQGAGNTIYF. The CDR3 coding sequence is TGTGCCAGCGCGACACCCTTACAGGGAGCCGGAAACACCATATATTTT.